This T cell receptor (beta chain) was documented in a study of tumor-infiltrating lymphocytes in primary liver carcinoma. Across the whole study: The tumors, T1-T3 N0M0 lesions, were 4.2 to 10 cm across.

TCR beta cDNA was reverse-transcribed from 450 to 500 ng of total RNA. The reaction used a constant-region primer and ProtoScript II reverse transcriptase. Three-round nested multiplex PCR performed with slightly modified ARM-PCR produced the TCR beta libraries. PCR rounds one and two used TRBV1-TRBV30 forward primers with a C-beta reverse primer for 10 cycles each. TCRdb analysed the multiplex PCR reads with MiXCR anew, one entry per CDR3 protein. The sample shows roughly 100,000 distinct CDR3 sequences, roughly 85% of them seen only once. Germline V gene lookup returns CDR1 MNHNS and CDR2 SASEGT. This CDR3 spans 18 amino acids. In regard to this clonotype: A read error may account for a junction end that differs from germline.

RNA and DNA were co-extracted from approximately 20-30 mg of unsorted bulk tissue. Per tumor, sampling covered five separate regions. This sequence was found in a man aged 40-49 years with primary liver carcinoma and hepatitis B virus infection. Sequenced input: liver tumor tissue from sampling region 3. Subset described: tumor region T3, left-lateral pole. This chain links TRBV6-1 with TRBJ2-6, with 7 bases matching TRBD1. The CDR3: CASRPLIGGFSGANVLTF. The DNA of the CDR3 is TGTGCCAGCAGACCTCTTATAGGGGGCTTCTCTGGGGCCAACGTCTTGACTTTC.